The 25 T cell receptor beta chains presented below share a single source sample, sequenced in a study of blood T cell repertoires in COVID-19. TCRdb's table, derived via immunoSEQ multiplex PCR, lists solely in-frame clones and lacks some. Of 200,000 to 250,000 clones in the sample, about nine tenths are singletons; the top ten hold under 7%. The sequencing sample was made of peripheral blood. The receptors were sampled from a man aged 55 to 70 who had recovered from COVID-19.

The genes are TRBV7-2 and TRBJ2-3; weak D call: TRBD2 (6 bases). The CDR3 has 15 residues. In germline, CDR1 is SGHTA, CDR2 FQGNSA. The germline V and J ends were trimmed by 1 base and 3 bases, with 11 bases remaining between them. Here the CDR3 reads CASSLVGGITDTQYF. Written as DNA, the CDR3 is TGTGCCAGCAGCTTAGTTGGCGGGATAACAGATACGCAGTATTTT.

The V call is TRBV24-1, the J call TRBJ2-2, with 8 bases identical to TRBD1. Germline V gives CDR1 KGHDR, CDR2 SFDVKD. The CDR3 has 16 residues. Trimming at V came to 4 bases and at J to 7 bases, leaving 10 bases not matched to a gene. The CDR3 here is CATSDRDRRGGGELFF. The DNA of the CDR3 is TGTGCCACCAGTGACCGGGACAGGAGGGGAGGCGGGGAGCTGTTTTTT.

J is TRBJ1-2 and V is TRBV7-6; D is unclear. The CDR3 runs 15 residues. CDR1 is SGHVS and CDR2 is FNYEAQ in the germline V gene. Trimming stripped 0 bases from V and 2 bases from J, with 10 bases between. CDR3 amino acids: CASSLAPGVNYGYTF. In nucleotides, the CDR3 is TGTGCCAGCAGCTTAGCGCCGGGAGTGAACTATGGCTACACCTTC.

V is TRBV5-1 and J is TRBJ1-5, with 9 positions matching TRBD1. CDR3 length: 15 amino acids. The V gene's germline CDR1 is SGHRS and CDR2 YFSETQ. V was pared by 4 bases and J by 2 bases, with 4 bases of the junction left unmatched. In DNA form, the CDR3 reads TGCGCCAGCAGCAGGGACAGGGTCGGCAATCAGCCCCAGCATTTT. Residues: CASSRDRVGNQPQHF.

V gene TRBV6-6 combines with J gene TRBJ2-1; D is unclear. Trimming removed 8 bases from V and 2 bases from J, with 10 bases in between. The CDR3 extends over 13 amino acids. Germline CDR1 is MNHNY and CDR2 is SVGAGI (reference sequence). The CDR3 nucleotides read TGTGCCAGCGCGGAAAGACCCTACAATGAGCAGTTCTTC. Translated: CASAERPYNEQFF.

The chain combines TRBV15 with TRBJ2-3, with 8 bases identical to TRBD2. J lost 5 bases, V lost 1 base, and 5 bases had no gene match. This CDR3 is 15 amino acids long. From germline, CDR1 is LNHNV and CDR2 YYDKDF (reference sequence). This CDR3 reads CATSRVREAVDTQYF. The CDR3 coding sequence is TGTGCCACCAGCAGAGTGCGGGAGGCTGTAGATACGCAGTATTTT.

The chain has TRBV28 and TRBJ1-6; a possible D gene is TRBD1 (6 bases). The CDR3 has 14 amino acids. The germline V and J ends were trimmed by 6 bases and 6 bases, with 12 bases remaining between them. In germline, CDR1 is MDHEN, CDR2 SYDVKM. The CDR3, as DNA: TGTGCCAGCAGGTCAGGGGTCGGTAATTCACCCCTCCACTTT. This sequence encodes CASRSGVGNSPLHF.

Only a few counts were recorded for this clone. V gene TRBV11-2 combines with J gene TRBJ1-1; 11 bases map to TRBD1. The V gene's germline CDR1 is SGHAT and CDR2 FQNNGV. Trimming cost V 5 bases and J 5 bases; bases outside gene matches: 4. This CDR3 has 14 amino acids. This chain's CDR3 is CASSIGTGGTEAFF. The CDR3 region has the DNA TGTGCCAGCAGCATAGGGACAGGGGGGACTGAAGCTTTCTTT.

Written as DNA, the CDR3 is TGTGCCAGCAGCTTCCCGACAGGGGACACCGGGGAGCTGTTTTTT. Protein product: CASSFPTGDTGELFF. The genes are TRBV7-9 and TRBJ2-2, with 8 nucleotides matching TRBD1. V gave up 3 bases and J gave up 3 bases; unmatched junction bases: 3. This CDR3 region has 15 residues. CDR1 SEHNR and CDR2 FQNEAQ come from the germline V gene (reference sequence).

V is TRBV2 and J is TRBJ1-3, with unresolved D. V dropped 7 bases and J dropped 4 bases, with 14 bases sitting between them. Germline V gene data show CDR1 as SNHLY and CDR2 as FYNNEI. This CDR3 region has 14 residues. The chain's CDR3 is CASIEELIGNTIYF. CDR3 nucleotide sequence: TGTGCCAGCATCGAGGAACTAATAGGAAACACCATATATTTT.

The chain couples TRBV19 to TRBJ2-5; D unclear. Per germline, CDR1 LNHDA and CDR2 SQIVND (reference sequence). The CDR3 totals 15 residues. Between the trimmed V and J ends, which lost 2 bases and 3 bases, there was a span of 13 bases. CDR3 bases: TGTGCCAGTAGTATACTTCGGGTAAGTAAAGAGACCCAGTACTTC. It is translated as CASSILRVSKETQYF.

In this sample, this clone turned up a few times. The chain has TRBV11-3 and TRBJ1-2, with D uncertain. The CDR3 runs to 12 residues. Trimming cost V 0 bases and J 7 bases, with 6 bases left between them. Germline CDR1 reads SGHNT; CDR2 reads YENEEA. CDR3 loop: CASSLDSGGYTF. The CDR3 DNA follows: TGTGCCAGCAGCTTAGATTCAGGTGGCTACACCTTC.

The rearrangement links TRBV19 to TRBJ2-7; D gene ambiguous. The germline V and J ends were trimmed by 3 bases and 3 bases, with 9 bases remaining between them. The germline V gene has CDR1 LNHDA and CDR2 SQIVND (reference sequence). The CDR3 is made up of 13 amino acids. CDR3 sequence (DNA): TGTGCCAGTAGTATGAGCCCTCTCTACGAGCAGTACTTC. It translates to CASSMSPLYEQYF.

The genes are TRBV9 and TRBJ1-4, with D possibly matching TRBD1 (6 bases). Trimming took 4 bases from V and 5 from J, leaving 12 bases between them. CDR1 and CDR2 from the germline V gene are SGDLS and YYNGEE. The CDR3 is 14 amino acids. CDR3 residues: CASSIGGVNEKLFF. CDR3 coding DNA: TGTGCCAGCAGCATAGGGGGAGTAAATGAAAAACTGTTTTTT.

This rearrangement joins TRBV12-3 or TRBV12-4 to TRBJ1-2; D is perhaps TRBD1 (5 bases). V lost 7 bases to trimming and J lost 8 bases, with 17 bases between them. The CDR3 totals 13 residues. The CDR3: CASTQGRGRGYTF. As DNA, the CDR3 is TGTGCCAGCACCCAGGGAAGGGGCAGAGGCTACACCTTC.

For the CDR3, the DNA is TGTGCCATCAGTGAGTCGCGGGACTCTTCAAATGAGCAGTTCTTC. Its translation is CAISESRDSSNEQFF. The chain joins TRBV10-3 to TRBJ2-1, with a weak D call TRBD2 (6 bases). With 0 bases removed from V and 7 bases from J, the gap between germline ends came to 13 bases. Germline V gene sequence: CDR1 ENHRY, CDR2 SYGVKD. This CDR3 is 15 amino acids long.

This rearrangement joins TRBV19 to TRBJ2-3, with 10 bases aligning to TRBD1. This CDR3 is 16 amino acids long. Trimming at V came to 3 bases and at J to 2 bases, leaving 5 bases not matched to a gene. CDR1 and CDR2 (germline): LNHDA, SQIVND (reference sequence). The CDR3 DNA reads TGTGCCAGTAGTATGGGGACAGGGGCCTTCACAGATACGCAGTATTTT. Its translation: CASSMGTGAFTDTQYF.

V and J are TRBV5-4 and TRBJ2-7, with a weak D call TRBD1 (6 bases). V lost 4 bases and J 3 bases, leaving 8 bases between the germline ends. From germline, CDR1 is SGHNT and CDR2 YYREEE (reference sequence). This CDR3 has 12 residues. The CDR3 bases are TGTGCCAGCAGCCGGGACAACTACGAGCAGTACTTC. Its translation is CASSRDNYEQYF.

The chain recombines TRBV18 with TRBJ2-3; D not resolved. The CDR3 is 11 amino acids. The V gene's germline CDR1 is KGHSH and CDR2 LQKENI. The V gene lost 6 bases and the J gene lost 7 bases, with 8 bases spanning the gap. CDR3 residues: CASSDSNTQYF. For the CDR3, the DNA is TGTGCCAGCTCCGACTCAAATACGCAGTATTTT.

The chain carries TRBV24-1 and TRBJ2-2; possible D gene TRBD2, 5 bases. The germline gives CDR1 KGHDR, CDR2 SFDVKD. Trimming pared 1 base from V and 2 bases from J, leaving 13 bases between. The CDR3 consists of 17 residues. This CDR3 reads CATSDFKRQANTGELFF. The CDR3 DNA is TGTGCCACCAGTGATTTCAAGCGGCAGGCTAACACCGGGGAGCTGTTTTTT.

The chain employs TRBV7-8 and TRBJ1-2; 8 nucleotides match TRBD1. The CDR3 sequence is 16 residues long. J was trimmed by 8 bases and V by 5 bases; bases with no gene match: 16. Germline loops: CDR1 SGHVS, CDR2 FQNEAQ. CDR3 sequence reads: CASSPRGVQGAKGYTF. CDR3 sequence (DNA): TGTGCCAGCAGCCCGAGGGGGGTTCAGGGGGCGAAGGGCTACACCTTC.

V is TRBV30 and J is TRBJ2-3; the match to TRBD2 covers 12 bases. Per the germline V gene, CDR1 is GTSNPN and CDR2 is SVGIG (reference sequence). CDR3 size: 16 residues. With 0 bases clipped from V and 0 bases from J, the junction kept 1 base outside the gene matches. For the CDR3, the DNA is TGTGCCTGGAGTGTCGGGACTAGCGGGAGCACAGATACGCAGTATTTT. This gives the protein CAWSVGTSGSTDTQYF.

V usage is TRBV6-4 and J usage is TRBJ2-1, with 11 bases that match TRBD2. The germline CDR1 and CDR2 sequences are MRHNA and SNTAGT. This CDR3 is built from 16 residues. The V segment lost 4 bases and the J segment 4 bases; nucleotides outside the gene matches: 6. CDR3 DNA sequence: TGTGCCAGCAGTGGGAGACTAGCGGGAAGATACAATGAGCAGTTCTTC. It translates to CASSGRLAGRYNEQFF.

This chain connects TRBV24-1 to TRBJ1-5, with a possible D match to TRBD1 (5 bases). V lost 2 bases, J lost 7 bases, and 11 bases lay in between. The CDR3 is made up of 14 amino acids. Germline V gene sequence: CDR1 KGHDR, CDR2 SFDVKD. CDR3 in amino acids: CATSDYLRTQPQHF. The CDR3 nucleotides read TGTGCCACCAGTGATTACTTACGGACACAGCCCCAGCATTTT.

CDR3 nucleotides: TGTGCCAGCAGTTCTAGGACAGGGGGCGCGGGAGAGACCCAGTACTTC. It encodes CASSSRTGGAGETQYF. The J gene is TRBJ2-5, the V gene TRBV27, with TRBD1 matching over 11 bases. Germline V CDR1 and CDR2: MNHEY, SMNVEV (reference sequence). The trim removed 4 bases at V and 4 bases at J, leaving 8 bases unmatched. CDR3 length equals 16 residues.